The clone carrying this T cell receptor (beta chain) was seen repeatedly, ten times or more. Researchers took RNA transcripts and amplified the TCR beta CDR3 regions from them. HTBI primers were employed in a first-round RT-PCR of the TCR CDR3. TCRdb re-derived calls from the multiplex PCR reads in MiXCR, one entry per CDR3 protein. This sample has approximately 370,000 distinct CDR3 sequences, with about a sixth found just once. The PBMCs were sourced from fresh peripheral blood (about 9.7 ml). The sample comes from a study of T cells in Graves' hyperthyroidism and ophthalmopathy. V lost 4 bases and J lost 4; bases outside the gene matches: 9. CDR1 is SGHTA, CDR2 FQGNSA, per germline. The CDR3 has 15 residues.

Specimen: blood. This TCR was sampled from a woman between 25 and 40 years old with Graves' hyperthyroidism that later progressed to Graves' ophthalmopathy. The chain links TRBV7-2 to TRBJ1-1; 7 bases fit TRBD1. CDR3 DNA: TGTGCCAGCAGCTCGGACAGACAGGGAAGCACTGAAGCTTTCTTT. Its translation is CASSSDRQGSTEAFF.